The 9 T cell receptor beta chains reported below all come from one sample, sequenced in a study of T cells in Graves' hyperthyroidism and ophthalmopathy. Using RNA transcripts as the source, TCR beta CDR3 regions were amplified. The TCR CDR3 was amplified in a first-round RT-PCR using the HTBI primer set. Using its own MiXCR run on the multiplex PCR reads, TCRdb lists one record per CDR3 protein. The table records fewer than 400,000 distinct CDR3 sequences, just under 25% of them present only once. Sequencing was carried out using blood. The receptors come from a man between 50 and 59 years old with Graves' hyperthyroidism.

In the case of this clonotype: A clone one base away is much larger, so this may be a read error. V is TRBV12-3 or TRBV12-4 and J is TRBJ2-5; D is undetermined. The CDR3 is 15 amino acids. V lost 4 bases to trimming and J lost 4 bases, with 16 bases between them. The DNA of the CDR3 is TGTGCCAGCAGTTCGAATCTGGCGGAGCGAGAGACCCAGTACTTC. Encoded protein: CASSSNLAERETQYF.

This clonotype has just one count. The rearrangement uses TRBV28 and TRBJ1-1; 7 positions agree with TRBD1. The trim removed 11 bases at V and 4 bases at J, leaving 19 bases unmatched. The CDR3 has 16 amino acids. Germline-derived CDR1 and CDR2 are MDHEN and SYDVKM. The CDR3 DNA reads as TGTGCCGGCGCCCAGGACAGGATGTTAGCCGGCACTGAAGCTTTCTTT. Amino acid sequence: CAGAQDRMLAGTEAFF.

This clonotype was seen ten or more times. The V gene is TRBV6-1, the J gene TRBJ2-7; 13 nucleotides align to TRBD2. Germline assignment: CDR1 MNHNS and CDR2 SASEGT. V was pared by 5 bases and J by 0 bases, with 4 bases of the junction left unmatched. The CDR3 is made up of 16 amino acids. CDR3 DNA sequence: TGTGCCAGCAGTACCCGGACTAGCGGGAGCTCCTACGAGCAGTACTTC. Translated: CASSTRTSGSSYEQYF.

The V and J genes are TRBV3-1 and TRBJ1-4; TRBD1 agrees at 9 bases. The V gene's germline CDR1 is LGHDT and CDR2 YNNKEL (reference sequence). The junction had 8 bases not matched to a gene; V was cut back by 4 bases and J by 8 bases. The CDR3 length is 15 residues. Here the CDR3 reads CASSRDGTGNEKLFF. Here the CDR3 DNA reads TGTGCCAGCAGCCGCGATGGGACAGGGAACGAAAAACTGTTTTTT.

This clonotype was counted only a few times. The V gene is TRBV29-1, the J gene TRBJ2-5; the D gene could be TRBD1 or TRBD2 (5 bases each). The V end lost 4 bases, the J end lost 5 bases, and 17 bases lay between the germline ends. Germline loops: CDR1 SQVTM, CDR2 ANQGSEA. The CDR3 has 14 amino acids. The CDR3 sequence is CSVVPWQEGETQYF. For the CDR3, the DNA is TGCAGCGTTGTTCCCTGGCAAGAGGGGGAGACCCAGTACTTC.

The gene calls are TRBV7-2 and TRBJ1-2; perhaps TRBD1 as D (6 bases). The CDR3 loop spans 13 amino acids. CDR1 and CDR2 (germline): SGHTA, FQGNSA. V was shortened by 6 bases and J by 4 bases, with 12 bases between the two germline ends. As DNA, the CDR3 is TGTGCCAGCAGTTGGACAGTCTCCTATGGCTACACCTTC. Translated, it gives CASSWTVSYGYTF.

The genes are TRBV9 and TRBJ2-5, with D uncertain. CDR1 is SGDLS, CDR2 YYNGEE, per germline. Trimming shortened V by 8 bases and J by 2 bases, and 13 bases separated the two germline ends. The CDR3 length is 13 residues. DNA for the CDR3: TGTGCCAGAATTGCAGCGAAACAAGAGACCCAGTACTTC. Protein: CARIAAKQETQYF. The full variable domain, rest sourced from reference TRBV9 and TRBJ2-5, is DSGVTQTPKHLITATGQRVTLRCSPRSGDLSVYWYQQSLDQGLQFLIQYYNGEERAKGNILERFSAQQFPDLHSELNLSSLELGDSALYFCARIAAKQETQYFGPGTRLLVL.

CDR3 region: CSARVRNTNEQYF. The CDR3 nucleotides read TGCAGTGCTAGAGTAAGGAATACTAACGAGCAGTACTTC. The chain uses TRBV20-1 and TRBJ2-7; D is undetermined. The V gene lost 1 base and the J gene lost 5 bases, with 12 bases spanning the gap. This CDR3 spans 13 amino acids. The germline V gene has CDR1 DFQATT and CDR2 SNEGSKA (reference sequence).

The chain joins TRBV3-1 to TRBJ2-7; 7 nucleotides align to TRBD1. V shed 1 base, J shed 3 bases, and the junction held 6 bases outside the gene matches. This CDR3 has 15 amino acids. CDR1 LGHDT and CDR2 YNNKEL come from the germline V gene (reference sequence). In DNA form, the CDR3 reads TGTGCCAGCAGCCAAGCCCTGGGACAGATCTACGAGCAGTACTTC. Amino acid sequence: CASSQALGQIYEQYF.